This TCR beta chain was observed in a study of T cell repertoires in cytomegalovirus infection. About the research overall: Selection of CMV epitopes for the study included recently identified HLA-C-restricted and well-studied HLA-B-restricted ones. It can be stated that public TCR beta signatures indicated CMV infection as well as a matching HLA type.

Worth noting for this clonotype: Its target is unknown.

General observations from the study: Based on cumulative public TCR beta family frequency, carriers of CMV plus the relevant HLA were identified. What dominated the ex vivo response were HLA-C-restricted CMV-specific TCR beta clonotypes.

Between the trimmed V and J ends, which lost 5 bases and 5 bases, there was a span of 22 bases. The length of the CDR3 is 16 residues. Germline V lookup: CDR1 SEHNR, CDR2 FQNEAQ (reference sequence). TCRdb re-analysed the reads in MiXCR, keeping a single row per CDR3 protein. The repertoire holds about 920,000 distinct CDR3 sequences, with roughly a third as singletons. The chain recombines TRBV7-9 with TRBJ2-7, with D possibly TRBD2 on 6 matching bases. The receptor comes from a human donor in good health (CMV status not recorded). Some clones in this sample may be carry-over from other donors' samples. Sequenced here: cultured CD8+ T cells from PBMCs, sampled from culture after CMV antigen stimulation. For the CDR3, the DNA is TGTGCCAGCAGCACAAGCGGGTTACAGGCCTCTAACGAGCAGTACTTC. It encodes CASSTSGLQASNEQYF.